Below are 20 T cell receptor beta chains sequenced from a single sample in a study of T cell responses to AZD1222 COVID-19 vaccine. TCRdb's copy holds only in-frame clones and misses some; the assay was immunoSEQ multiplex PCR. The table shows about 170,000 clones, with roughly 90% occurring only once. The material was peripheral blood, obtained on day 0 of AZD1222 vaccination. Receptors originate from an adult in good health.

V is TRBV18 and J is TRBJ2-7, with 14 positions matching TRBD2. V dropped 3 bases and J dropped 5; count of bases not matched to a gene: 3. CDR1 is KGHSH and CDR2 is LQKENI in the germline V gene. The CDR3 length is 15 residues. DNA for the CDR3: TGTGCCAGCTCACCGACTAGCGGGAGGGCCCACGAGCAGTACTTC. Its translation is CASSPTSGRAHEQYF.

The rearrangement uses TRBV28 and TRBJ1-4; no clear D gene. Trimming took off 3 bases at V and 13 bases at J, with 9 bases between the two ends. The CDR3 is 11 residues long. From germline, CDR1 is MDHEN and CDR2 SYDVKM. CDR3 loop: CASSLEVTLFF. CDR3 DNA: TGTGCCAGCAGTTTGGAAGTAACACTGTTTTTT.

This clone qualifies as medium-sized (0.01 to 0.1%). The CDR3 sequence: CASSLGSVLGPQHF. CDR3 coding DNA: TGTGCCAGCAGCTTAGGGTCCGTTCTCGGGCCCCAGCATTTT. V gene TRBV7-2 combines with J gene TRBJ1-5; D unclear. The germline V gene has CDR1 SGHTA and CDR2 FQGNSA. CDR3 length equals 14 residues. Trimming took off 1 base at V and 9 bases at J, with 13 bases between the two ends.

The chain employs TRBV9 and TRBJ1-3, with 12 bases identical to TRBD1. Germline V gene data show CDR1 as SGDLS and CDR2 as YYNGEE. The CDR3 totals 17 residues. Trimming at V came to 5 bases and at J to 0 bases, leaving 6 bases not matched to a gene. CDR3 region: CASRGTGGPHSGNTIYF. The CDR3 DNA is TGTGCCAGCAGGGGGACAGGGGGCCCGCACTCTGGAAACACCATATATTTT.

This chain joins TRBV28 and TRBJ1-2, with a weak D call TRBD1 (5 bases). This CDR3 has 15 amino acids. Germline-derived CDR1 and CDR2 are MDHEN and SYDVKM. Deletions cut 2 bases from V and 4 bases from J, with 14 bases between. In DNA form, the CDR3 reads TGTGCCAGCAGTTTAGGGGGAGGTTTCTCCTATGGCTACACCTTC. It codes for CASSLGGGFSYGYTF.

The J gene is TRBJ2-3, the V gene TRBV5-1; no clear D. Per the germline V gene, CDR1 is SGHRS and CDR2 is YFSETQ. The CDR3 runs 13 residues. Trimming left V 7 bases short and J 3 bases short, with 12 bases between. The CDR3 DNA sequence: TGCGCCAGCGCCCTCTACGTTACAGATACGCAGTATTTT. Translated: CASALYVTDTQYF.

This chain joins TRBV7-9 and TRBJ2-5, with 11 bases aligning to TRBD2. The CDR3 extends over 16 amino acids. Trimming removed 3 bases from V and 4 bases from J; junction bases left unmatched: 7. The germline V gene encodes CDR1 SEHNR and CDR2 FQNEAQ (reference sequence). CDR3 amino acids: CASSFFLAGGIETQYF. CDR3 coding DNA: TGTGCCAGCAGCTTCTTCCTAGCGGGAGGCATAGAGACCCAGTACTTC.

The rearrangement joins TRBV7-9 to TRBJ1-2, with 7 bases fitting TRBD1. Germline V gene data show CDR1 as SEHNR and CDR2 as FQNEAQ (reference sequence). V lost 0 bases and J lost 3; bases outside the gene matches: 1. This CDR3 has 14 residues. The CDR3 DNA sequence: TGTGCCAGCAGCTTAGCAGGGGGCCACTATGGCTACACCTTC. Translated, it gives CASSLAGGHYGYTF.

This clone was detected only once. The chain links TRBV5-1 to TRBJ2-1; D unclear. CDR1 and CDR2 from the germline V gene are SGHRS and YFSETQ. V gave up 0 bases and J gave up 5 bases, with 15 bases separating them. The CDR3 runs 16 residues. The CDR3 is CASSLAIATRDNEQFF. The CDR3 bases are TGCGCCAGCAGCTTGGCCATTGCAACTCGGGACAATGAGCAGTTCTTC.

The chain is built from TRBV28 and TRBJ1-6; 11 nucleotides match TRBD1. Per germline, CDR1 MDHEN and CDR2 SYDVKM. This CDR3 contains 17 residues. The V segment lost 4 bases and the J segment 3 bases; nucleotides outside the gene matches: 5. CDR3 DNA sequence: TGTGCCAGCAGTTCAACCGGGACAGGGGGCTATAATTCACCCCTCCACTTT. Translated, it gives CASSSTGTGGYNSPLHF. Supplemented by reference TRBV28 and TRBJ1-6, the full variable domain reads DVKVTQSSRYLVKRTGEKVFLECVQDMDHENMFWYRQDPGLGLRLIYFSYDVKMKEKGDIPEGYSVSREKKERFSLILESASTNQTSMYLCASSSTGTGGYNSPLHFGNGTRLTVT.

The V and J genes are TRBV28 and TRBJ2-3; D unresolved. The CDR3 has 13 residues. Trimming left V 1 base short and J 3 bases short, with 5 bases between. Germline V gene lookup returns CDR1 MDHEN and CDR2 SYDVKM. The CDR3, as DNA: TGTGCCAGCAGTTTATTCGGTACAGATACGCAGTATTTT. Protein: CASSLFGTDTQYF.

The chain joins TRBV4-1 to TRBJ1-6; TRBD1 is a possible D gene (5 bases). Germline loops: CDR1 MGHRA, CDR2 YSYEKL. V gave up 1 base and J gave up 9 bases, with 13 bases separating them. The CDR3 is 15 amino acids. CDR3 DNA sequence: TGCGCCAGCAGCCAAGTAAGGGGCCCCCTTTCACCCCTCCACTTT. It encodes CASSQVRGPLSPLHF.

The rearrangement links TRBV10-1 to TRBJ2-7; the D gene could be TRBD1 or TRBD2 (5 bases each). CDR1 and CDR2 from the germline V gene are WNHNN and SYGVQD (reference sequence). Trimming removed 4 bases at V and 4 bases at J, with 26 bases between. This CDR3 spans 18 amino acids. The CDR3, as DNA: TGCGCCAGCAGTGGGACAACAACCCTGGGCCGGGGTAGATACGAGCAGTACTTC. This encodes CASSGTTTLGRGRYEQYF.

The CDR3 DNA follows: TGTGCCAGCAGTGACTCGAGTCGGGCGGGGCGGCGGGAGCAGTTCTTC. This translates into CASSDSSRAGRREQFF. This chain links TRBV6-4 with TRBJ2-1; a weak D match, TRBD2 (6 bases). CDR1 is MRHNA and CDR2 is SNTAGT in the germline V gene. CDR3 length: 16 amino acids. V was clipped by 0 bases and J by 10 bases, with 19 bases between them.

This chain links TRBV6-1 with TRBJ2-7; 7 bases are a match to TRBD1. The CDR3 is 15 residues long. V lost 2 bases, J lost 5 bases, and 9 bases stayed unmatched. Germline CDR1 and CDR2: MNHNS and SASEGT. CDR3 in DNA: TGTGCCAGCAGTGAAACCGGGACAGCCTACCACGAGCAGTACTTC. Protein: CASSETGTAYHEQYF.

The genes are TRBV12-3 or TRBV12-4 and TRBJ2-2; D possibly corresponds to TRBD2 (6 bases). The CDR3 has 13 residues. Deletions cut 6 bases from V and 5 bases from J, with 10 bases between. Here the CDR3 DNA reads TGTGCCAGCAGCCGGAGGGCGACCGGGGAGCTGTTTTTT. It translates to CASSRRATGELFF.

The gene calls are TRBV19 and TRBJ1-1, with 7 bases matching TRBD1. The germline gives CDR1 LNHDA, CDR2 SQIVND (reference sequence). V shed 4 bases, J shed 7 bases, and the junction held 9 bases outside the gene matches. The CDR3 runs to 14 residues. CDR3 loop: CASSTPTGRGEAFF. The CDR3 DNA is TGTGCCAGTAGTACTCCGACAGGGAGAGGTGAAGCTTTCTTT.

The chain has TRBV7-2 and TRBJ2-7; 8 nucleotides agree with TRBD2. The CDR3 contains 11 residues. The trim removed 6 bases at V and 12 bases at J, leaving 7 bases unmatched. Germline CDR1 and CDR2: SGHTA and FQGNSA. The CDR3 region has the DNA TGTGCCAGCAGTCGGGGGGGGAGACCGTACTTC. It translates to CASSRGGRPYF.

The CDR3 loop reads CASSPGRMTEAFF. The CDR3 nucleotides read TGTGCCAGCTCACCAGGCCGGATGACTGAAGCTTTCTTT. The V gene is TRBV18, the J gene TRBJ1-1, with D uncertain. CDR1 is KGHSH, CDR2 LQKENI, per germline. The V end was cut by 2 bases, the J end by 5 bases, with 9 bases between. The CDR3 runs to 13 residues. Drawing the rest from reference TRBV18 and TRBJ1-1, the complete variable domain is NAGVMQNPRHLVRRRGQEARLRCSPMKGHSHVYWYRQLPEEGLKFMVYLQKENIIDESGMPKERFSAEFPKEGPSILRIQQVVRGDSAAYFCASSPGRMTEAFFGQGTRLTVV.

The rearrangement uses TRBV5-4 and TRBJ2-7, with 7 nucleotides matching TRBD1. V lost 0 bases, J lost 4 bases, and 7 bases stayed unmatched. The CDR3 length is 15 residues. Germline CDR1 SGHNT, CDR2 YYREEE (reference sequence). The CDR3 reads CASSLGGDSRYEQYF. Written as DNA, the CDR3 is TGTGCCAGCAGCTTGGGAGGGGACAGCCGTTACGAGCAGTACTTC.